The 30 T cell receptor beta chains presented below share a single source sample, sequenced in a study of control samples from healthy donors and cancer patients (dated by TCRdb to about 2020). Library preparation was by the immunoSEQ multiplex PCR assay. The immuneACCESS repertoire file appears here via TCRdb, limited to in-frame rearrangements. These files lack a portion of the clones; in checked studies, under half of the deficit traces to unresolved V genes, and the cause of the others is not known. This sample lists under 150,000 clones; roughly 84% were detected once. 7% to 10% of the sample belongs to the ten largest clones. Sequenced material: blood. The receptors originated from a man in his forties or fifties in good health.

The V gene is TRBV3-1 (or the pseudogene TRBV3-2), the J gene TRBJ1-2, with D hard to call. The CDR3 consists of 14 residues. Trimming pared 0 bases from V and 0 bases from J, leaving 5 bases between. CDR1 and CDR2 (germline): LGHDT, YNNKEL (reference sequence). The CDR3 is CASSQDHANYGYTF. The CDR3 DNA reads TGTGCCAGCAGCCAAGATCATGCTAACTATGGCTACACCTTC.

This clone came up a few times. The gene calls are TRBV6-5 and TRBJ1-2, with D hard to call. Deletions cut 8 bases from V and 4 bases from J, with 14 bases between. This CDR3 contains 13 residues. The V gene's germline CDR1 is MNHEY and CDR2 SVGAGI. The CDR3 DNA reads TGTGCCAGCCAACCGGAGGAATTCTATGGCTACACCTTC. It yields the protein CASQPEEFYGYTF.

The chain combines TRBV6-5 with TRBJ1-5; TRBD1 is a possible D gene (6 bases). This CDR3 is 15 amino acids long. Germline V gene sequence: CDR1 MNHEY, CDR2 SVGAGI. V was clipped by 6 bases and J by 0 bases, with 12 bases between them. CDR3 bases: TGTGCCAGCAGGCCAGGGGCCTATAGCAATCAGCCCCAGCATTTT. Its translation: CASRPGAYSNQPQHF.

The CDR3 protein is CAWKEGTSGGYEQYF. The CDR3 DNA reads as TGTGCCTGGAAGGAGGGTACTAGCGGGGGCTACGAGCAGTACTTC. V gene TRBV30 combines with J gene TRBJ2-7, with 11 bases matching TRBD2. V was pared by 4 bases and J by 3 bases, with 8 bases of the junction left unmatched. This CDR3 is 15 amino acids long. CDR1 is GTSNPN and CDR2 is SVGIG in the germline V gene (reference sequence).

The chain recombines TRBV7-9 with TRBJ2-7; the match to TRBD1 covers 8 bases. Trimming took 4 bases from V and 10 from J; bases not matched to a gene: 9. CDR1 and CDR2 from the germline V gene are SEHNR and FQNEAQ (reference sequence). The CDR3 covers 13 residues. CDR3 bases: TGTGCCAGCAGCTCGGACAGGGAAACTCCTCAGTACTTC. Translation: CASSSDRETPQYF.

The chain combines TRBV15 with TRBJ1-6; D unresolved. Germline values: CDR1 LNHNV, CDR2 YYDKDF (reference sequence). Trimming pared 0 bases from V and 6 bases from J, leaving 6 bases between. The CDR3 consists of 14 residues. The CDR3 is CATSRDYGNSPLHF. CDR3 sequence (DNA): TGTGCCACCAGCAGAGATTATGGTAATTCACCCCTCCACTTT.

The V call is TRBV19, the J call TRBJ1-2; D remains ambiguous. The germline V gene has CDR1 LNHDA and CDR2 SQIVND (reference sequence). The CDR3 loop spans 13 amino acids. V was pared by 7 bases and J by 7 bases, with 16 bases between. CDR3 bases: TGTGCCAGTAATGGTGTAGCGCTGGTTGGCTACACCTTC. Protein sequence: CASNGVALVGYTF.

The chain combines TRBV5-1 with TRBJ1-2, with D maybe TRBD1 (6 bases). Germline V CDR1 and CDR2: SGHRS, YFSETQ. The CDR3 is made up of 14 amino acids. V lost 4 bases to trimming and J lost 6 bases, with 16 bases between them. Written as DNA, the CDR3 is TGCGCCAGCAGCCTGGGGGCAGGCTTGGATGGCTACACCTTC. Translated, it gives CASSLGAGLDGYTF.

The CDR3 DNA reads as TGCGCCAGCAGCTTGGGACAGGGAGGAGAGACCCAGTACTTC. Amino acids: CASSLGQGGETQYF. This rearrangement joins TRBV5-1 to TRBJ2-5; D possibly corresponds to TRBD1 (7 bases). This CDR3 comprises 14 residues. The germline CDR1 and CDR2 sequences are SGHRS and YFSETQ. Trimming stripped 0 bases from V and 4 bases from J, with 10 bases between.

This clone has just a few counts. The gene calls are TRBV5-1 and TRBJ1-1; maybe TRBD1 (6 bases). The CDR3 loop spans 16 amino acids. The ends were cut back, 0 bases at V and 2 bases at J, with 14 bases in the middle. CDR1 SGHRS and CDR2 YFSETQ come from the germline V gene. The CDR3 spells CASSLAAGGVNTEAFF. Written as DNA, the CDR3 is TGCGCCAGCAGCTTGGCTGCGGGGGGCGTCAACACTGAAGCTTTCTTT.

CDR3 DNA sequence: TGTGCCAGCAGCCCGAGGTCCGGGGACCACTTCGGCTACACCTTC. Its translation is CASSPRSGDHFGYTF. This chain connects TRBV5-5 to TRBJ1-2; a weak D match, TRBD1 (5 bases). CDR3 length: 15 amino acids. The V end lost 4 bases, the J end lost 8 bases, and 21 bases lay between the germline ends. Germline CDR1 and CDR2: SGHKS and YYEKEE (reference sequence). Full variable domain (remainder filled in from reference TRBV5-5 and TRBJ1-2): DAGVTQSPTHLIKTRGQQVTLRCSPISGHKSVSWYQQVLGQGPQFIFQYYEKEERGRGNFPDRFSARQFPNYSSELNVNALLLGDSALYLCASSPRSGDHFGYTFGSGTRLTVV.

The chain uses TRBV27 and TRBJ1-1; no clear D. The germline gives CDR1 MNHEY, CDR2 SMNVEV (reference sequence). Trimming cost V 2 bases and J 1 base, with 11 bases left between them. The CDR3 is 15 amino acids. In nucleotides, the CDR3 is TGTGCCAGCAGTTTAAAGGCCAGTCCGAACACTGAAGCTTTCTTT. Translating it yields CASSLKASPNTEAFF.

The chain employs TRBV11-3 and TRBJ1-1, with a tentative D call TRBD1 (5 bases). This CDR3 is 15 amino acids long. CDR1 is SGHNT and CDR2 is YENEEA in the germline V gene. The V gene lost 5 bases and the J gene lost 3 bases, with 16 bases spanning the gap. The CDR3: CASSLDGGGYTEAFF. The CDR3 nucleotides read TGTGCCAGCAGCCTCGACGGGGGAGGGTACACTGAAGCTTTCTTT.

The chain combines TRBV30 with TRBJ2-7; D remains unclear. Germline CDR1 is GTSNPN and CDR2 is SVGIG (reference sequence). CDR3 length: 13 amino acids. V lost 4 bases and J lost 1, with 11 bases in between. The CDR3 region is CAWIGLGSYEQYF. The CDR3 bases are TGTGCCTGGATCGGGTTGGGGTCCTACGAGCAGTACTTC.

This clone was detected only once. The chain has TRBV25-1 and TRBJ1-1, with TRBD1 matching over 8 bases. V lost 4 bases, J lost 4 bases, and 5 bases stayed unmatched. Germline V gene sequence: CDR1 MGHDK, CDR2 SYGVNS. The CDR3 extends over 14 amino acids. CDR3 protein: CASSVTGVGTEAFF. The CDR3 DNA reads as TGTGCCAGCAGTGTGACAGGGGTGGGCACTGAAGCTTTCTTT.

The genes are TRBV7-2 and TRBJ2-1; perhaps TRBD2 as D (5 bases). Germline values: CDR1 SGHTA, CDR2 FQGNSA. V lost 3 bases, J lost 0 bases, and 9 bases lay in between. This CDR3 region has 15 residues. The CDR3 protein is CASSLGGLSYNEQFF. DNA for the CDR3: TGTGCCAGCAGCTTGGGCGGGCTCTCCTACAATGAGCAGTTCTTC.

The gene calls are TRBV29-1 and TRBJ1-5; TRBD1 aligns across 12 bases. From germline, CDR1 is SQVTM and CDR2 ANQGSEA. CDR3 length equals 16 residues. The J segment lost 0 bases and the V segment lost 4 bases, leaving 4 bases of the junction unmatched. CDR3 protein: CSVGDRGRGSNQPQHF. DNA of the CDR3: TGCAGCGTTGGGGACAGGGGGCGAGGTAGCAATCAGCCCCAGCATTTT.

Here the CDR3 DNA reads TGTGCCAGTAGTAAACGGACAGACTCATATAGCAATCAGCCCCAGCATTTT. It is translated as CASSKRTDSYSNQPQHF. The rearrangement uses TRBV19 and TRBJ1-5, with D possibly TRBD1 on 6 matching bases. CDR3 length equals 17 residues. V gave up 4 bases and J gave up 0 bases, with 16 bases separating them. Germline CDR1 reads LNHDA; CDR2 reads SQIVND (reference sequence). Based on the CDR3 plus reference TRBV19 and TRBJ1-5, the full variable domain is DGGITQSPKYLFRKEGQNVTLSCEQNLNHDAMYWYRQDPGQGLRLIYYSQIVNDFQKGDIAEGYSVSREKKESFPLTVTSAQKNPTAFYLCASSKRTDSYSNQPQHFGDGTRLSIL.

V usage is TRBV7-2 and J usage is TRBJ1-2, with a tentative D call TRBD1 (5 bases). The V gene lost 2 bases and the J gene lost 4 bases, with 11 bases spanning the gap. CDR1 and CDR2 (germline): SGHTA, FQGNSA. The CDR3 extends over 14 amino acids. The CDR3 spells CASSLYQGLYGYTF. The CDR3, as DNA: TGTGCCAGCAGCTTATATCAGGGCCTCTATGGCTACACCTTC.

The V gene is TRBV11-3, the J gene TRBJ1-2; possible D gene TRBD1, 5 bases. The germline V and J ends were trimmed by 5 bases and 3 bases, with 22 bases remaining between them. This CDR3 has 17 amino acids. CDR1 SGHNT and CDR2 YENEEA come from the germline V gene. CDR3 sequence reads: CASSLGGGRVFDYGYTF. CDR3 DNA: TGTGCCAGCAGCCTAGGTGGGGGAAGGGTCTTTGACTATGGCTACACCTTC.

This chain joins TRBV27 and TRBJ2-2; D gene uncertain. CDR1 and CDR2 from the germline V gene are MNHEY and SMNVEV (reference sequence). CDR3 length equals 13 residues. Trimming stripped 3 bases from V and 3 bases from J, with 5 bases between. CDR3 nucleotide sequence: TGTGCCAGCAGTTTCTCTGACACCGGGGAGCTGTTTTTT. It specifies CASSFSDTGELFF.

CDR3 DNA: TGTGCCAGCAGCGAGGGGGAACCCCTAGAGACCCAGTACTTC. This sequence encodes CASSEGEPLETQYF. The V and J genes are TRBV7-4 and TRBJ2-5; TRBD1 might be the D (6 bases). V shed 5 bases and J shed 4 bases, with 14 bases lying between them. Germline V gene sequence: CDR1 SGHVT, CDR2 SQSDAQ. The length of the CDR3 is 14 residues.

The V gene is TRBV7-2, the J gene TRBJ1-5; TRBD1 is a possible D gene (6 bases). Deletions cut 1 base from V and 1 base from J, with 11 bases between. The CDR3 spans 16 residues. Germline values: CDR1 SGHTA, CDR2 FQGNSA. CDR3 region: CASSLVGGASNQPQHF. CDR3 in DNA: TGTGCCAGCAGCTTAGTGGGGGGGGCGAGCAATCAGCCCCAGCATTTT.

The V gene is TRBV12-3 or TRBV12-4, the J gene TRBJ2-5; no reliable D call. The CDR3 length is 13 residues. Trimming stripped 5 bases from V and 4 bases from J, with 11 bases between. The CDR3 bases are TGTGCCAGCAGTCCCGGCCGAGGAGAGACCCAGTACTTC. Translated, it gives CASSPGRGETQYF.

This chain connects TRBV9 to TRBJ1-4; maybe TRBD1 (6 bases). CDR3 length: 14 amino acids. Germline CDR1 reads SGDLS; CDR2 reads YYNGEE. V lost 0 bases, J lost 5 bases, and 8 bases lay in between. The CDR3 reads CASSVAGGNEKLFF. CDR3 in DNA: TGTGCCAGCAGCGTAGCGGGGGGCAATGAAAAACTGTTTTTT.

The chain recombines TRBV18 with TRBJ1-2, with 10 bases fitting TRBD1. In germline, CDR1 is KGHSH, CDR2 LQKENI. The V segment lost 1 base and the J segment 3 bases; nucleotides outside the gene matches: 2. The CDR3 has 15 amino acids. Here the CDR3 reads CASSPQGQGDYGYTF. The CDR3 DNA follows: TGTGCCAGCTCACCACAAGGACAGGGGGACTATGGCTACACCTTC. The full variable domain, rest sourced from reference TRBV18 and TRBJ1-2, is NAGVMQNPRHLVRRRGQEARLRCSPMKGHSHVYWYRQLPEEGLKFMVYLQKENIIDESGMPKERFSAEFPKEGPSILRIQQVVRGDSAAYFCASSPQGQGDYGYTFGSGTRLTVV.

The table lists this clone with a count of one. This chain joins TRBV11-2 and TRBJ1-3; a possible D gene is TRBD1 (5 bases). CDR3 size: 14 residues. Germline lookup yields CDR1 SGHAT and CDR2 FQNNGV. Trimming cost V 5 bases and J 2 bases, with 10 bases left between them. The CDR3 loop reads CASSPGGAGNTIYF. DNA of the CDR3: TGTGCCAGCAGCCCCGGGGGGGCTGGAAACACCATATATTTT.

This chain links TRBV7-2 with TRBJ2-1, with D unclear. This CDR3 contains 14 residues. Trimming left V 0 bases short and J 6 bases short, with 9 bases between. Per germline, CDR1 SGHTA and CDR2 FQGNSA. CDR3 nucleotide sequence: TGTGCCAGCAGCTTAGCTTCGAGAATCAATGAGCAGTTCTTC. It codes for CASSLASRINEQFF.

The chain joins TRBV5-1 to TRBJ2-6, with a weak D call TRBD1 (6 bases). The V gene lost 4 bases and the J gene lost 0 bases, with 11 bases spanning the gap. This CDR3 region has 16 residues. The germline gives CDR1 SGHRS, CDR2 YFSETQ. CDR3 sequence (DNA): TGCGCCAGCAGCCTCCGACAGGACTCTGGGGCCAACGTCCTGACTTTC. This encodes CASSLRQDSGANVLTF.

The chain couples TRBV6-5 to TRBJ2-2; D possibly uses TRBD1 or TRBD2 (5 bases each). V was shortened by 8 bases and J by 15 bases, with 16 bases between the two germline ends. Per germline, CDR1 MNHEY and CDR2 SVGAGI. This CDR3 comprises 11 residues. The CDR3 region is CASSTPWGMFF. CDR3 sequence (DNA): TGTGCCAGCTCAACCCCCTGGGGGATGTTTTTT.